Listed below are T cell receptor beta chains from one sample, sequenced in a study of CD8+CD57+ T cells in acquired aplastic anemia. MiXCR, run by TCRdb on the reads, gives a single entry per CDR3 protein. The data contain about 160,000 distinct CDR3 sequences, about 48% of them seen just once; the ten biggest clones take up approximately 1%. Sequencing input: sorted CD4+, CD8+, or CD8+CD57+ T cells (not recorded which) from PBMCs. Source of these receptors: a human donor in good health. The conserved cysteine and the conserved F or W are not part of the CDR3 here.

13,TRBJ2-3,TRBV3-1,ASSPGGLAGDTQY
14,TRBJ2-3,TRBV24-1,ASKDYSGTGLDTQY
14,TRBJ1-5,TRBV28,ASNHGGQGFNQPQH
14,TRBJ2-3,TRBV5-4,ASSLRSNGSTDTQY
11,TRBJ2-7,TRBV19,ASTVAGNYEQY
10,TRBJ1-4,TRBV5-4,ASSIGNEKLF
13,TRBJ1-1,TRBV18,ASSPSGPTNTEAF
12,TRBJ2-7,TRBV20-1,SARDGGGAYEQY
14,TRBJ2-2,TRBV24-1,ATSDPRTPAAGELF
13,TRBJ2-7,TRBV5-1,ASSAPLAGIHEQY
13,TRBJ2-2,TRBV19,ASSRGTLNTGELF
14,TRBJ2-7,TRBV28,ASSFLAGGPLGEQY
9,TRBJ2-7,TRBV12-3/TRBV12-4,ASSWGVEQY
14,TRBJ2-5,TRBV6-5,ASSYSGVGSVETQY
13,TRBJ1-1,TRBV5-6,ASSPGTGMNTEAF
10,TRBJ2-7,TRBV10-3,AISQGQYEQY
12,TRBJ1-3,TRBV2,ASSTGGSGNTIY
12,TRBJ2-7,TRBV18,ASSLQGGPGEQY
12,TRBJ1-5,TRBV6-1,ASSPDRGNQPQH
10,TRBJ1-1,TRBV7-9,ASSSEGTEAF
13,TRBJ2-7,TRBV12-3/TRBV12-4,ASSSRDRAIYEQY